This TCR beta chain was found in a study of blood T cell repertoires in COVID-19. Per germline, CDR1 MNHEY and CDR2 SMNVEV (reference sequence). CDR3 length: 15 residues. V shed 5 bases and J 4 bases; nucleotides not matched to a gene: 6. The protocol was immunoSEQ multiplex PCR, while the TCRdb copy is restricted to in-frame clones and leaves out a portion. The sample has approximately 290,000 clones, more than 80% seen once; the top ten hold 0.95% to 1.2%. The chain carries TRBV27 and TRBJ2-7; TRBD2 matches at 12 bases. Sequenced input: PBMCs or T cells enriched from blood (not recorded which). The receptor was derived from a woman in her 30s who had recovered from COVID-19. CDR3 DNA sequence: TGTGCCAGCAGTCCCACACTAGCGGGAGGTTACGAGCAGTACTTC. Translating it yields CASSPTLAGGYEQYF.